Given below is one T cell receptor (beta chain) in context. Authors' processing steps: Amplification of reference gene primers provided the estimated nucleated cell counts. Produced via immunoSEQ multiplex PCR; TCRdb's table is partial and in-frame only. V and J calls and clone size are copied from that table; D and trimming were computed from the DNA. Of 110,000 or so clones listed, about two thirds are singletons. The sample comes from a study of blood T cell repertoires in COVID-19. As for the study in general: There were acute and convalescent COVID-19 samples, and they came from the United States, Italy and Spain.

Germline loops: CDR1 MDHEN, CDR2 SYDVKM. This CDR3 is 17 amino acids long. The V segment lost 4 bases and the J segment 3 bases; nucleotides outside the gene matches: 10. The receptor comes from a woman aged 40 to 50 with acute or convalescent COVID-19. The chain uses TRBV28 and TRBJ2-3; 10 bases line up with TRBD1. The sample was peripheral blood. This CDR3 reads CASSSSGTGERTDTQYF. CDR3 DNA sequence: TGTGCCAGCAGTTCATCCGGGACAGGGGAACGAACAGATACGCAGTATTTT.